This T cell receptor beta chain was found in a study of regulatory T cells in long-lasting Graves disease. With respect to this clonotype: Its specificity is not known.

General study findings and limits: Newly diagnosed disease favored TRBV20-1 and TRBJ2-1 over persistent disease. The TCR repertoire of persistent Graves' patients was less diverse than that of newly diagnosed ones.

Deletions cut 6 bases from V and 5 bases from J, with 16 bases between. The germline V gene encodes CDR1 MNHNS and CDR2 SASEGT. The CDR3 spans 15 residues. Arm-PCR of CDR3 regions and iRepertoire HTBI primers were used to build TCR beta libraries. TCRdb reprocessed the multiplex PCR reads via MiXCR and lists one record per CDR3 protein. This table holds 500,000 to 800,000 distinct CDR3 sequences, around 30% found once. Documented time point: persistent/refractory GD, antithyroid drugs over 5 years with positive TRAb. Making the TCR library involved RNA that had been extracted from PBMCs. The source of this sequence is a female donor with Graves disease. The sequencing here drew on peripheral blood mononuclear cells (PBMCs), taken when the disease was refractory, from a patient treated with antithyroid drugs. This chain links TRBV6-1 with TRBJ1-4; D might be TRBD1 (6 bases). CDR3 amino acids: CASRPTGTPNEKLFF. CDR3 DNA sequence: TGTGCCAGCAGACCCACCGGGACACCAAATGAAAAACTGTTTTTT.